Listed below are T cell receptor beta chains from one sample, sequenced in a study of T-cell reconstitution after alpha-beta-depleted transplantation in children. TCRdb called the PCR reads again in MiXCR, with one record for every CDR3 protein. This sample yields 200,000 to 250,000 distinct CDR3 sequences, of which roughly a tenth are seen a single time; roughly 30% belongs to the top ten. The sequencing used PBMCs, collected before TCRalphabeta/CD19-depleted stem cell transplant. The receptors stem from a child less than two years old with acute myeloid leukemia, due to receive a stem cell transplant. CDR3s include the opening cysteine and the closing phenylalanine or tryptophan. D genes are given only for firm matches. For some rows the clone size is stated as once, few or many, or as a class when expanded; others skip it.

d_call	v_call	clone_size	j_call	cdr3_nt	cdr3_aa
NA	TRBV20-1	many	TRBJ2-7	TGCAGTGCTAGTACTTTCAACAGGTGGCTGGTCTACGAGCAGTACTTC	CSASTFNRWLVYEQYF
TRBD2	TRBV20-1	many	TRBJ2-5	TGCAGTGCTAGCCCAGCGGGAATGTTCCAAGAGACCCAGTACTTC	CSASPAGMFQETQYF
NA	TRBV4-1	once	TRBJ1-4	TGCGCCAGCAGCCAAGATAGAGCGGCCGGCGGGGAAAAACTGTTTTTT	CASSQDRAAGGEKLFF
NA	TRBV14	many	TRBJ2-3	TGTGCCAGCAGCCCTTTAGGGAAAGATTCAGATACGCAGTATTTT	CASSPLGKDSDTQYF
NA	TRBV12-3/TRBV12-4	many	TRBJ2-5	TGTGCCAGCAGTTTAATTGGAGCGGGCTCGGGGGAAGAGACCCAGTACTTC	CASSLIGAGSGEETQYF
NA	TRBV2	many	TRBJ2-2	TGTGCCAGCAGTGAAGCGCAGACTTCCACCGGGGAGCTGTTTTTT	CASSEAQTSTGELFF
NA	TRBV29-1	many	TRBJ2-1	TGCAGCGTTGAGAGAAGCTCCTACAATGAGCAGTTCTTC	CSVERSSYNEQFF
NA	TRBV30	NA	TRBJ1-3	TGTGCCTGGAGTGTCAAATGGAGAGGAAACACCATATATTTT	CAWSVKWRGNTIYF
NA	TRBV6-5	many	TRBJ1-4	TGTGCCAGCAGTTACTTTAGGACTAATGAAAAACTGTTTTTT	CASSYFRTNEKLFF
NA	TRBV5-6	few	TRBJ1-5	TGTGCCAGCAGCTTCTGGGGCAGCGCCGACAATCAGCCCCAGCATTTT	CASSFWGSADNQPQHF
TRBD2	TRBV18	many	TRBJ2-2	TGTGCCAGCTCATCCTACTTACTAGCGGGCCCGAACACCGGGGAGCTGTTTTTT	CASSSYLLAGPNTGELFF
NA	TRBV5-1	many	TRBJ1-3	TGCGCCAGCAGGGGAGGTGTTGGAAACACCATATATTTT	CASRGGVGNTIYF
TRBD1	TRBV29-1	many	TRBJ2-5	TGCAGCGGCGCGCACAGGGGGTGGACCCAGTACTTC	CSGAHRGWTQYF
NA	TRBV4-3	many	TRBJ2-5	TGCGCCAGCAGCCAAGACATTGGTAGGGAGACCCAGTACTTC	CASSQDIGRETQYF
NA	TRBV10-1	few	TRBJ2-1	TGCGCCAGCAGGGCCGAGGGAGCAAATGAGCAGTTCTTC	CASRAEGANEQFF
NA	TRBV5-1	many	TRBJ2-2	TGCGCCAGCAGCTTGGTTCTAGCATTGAACACCGGGGAGCTGTTTTTT	CASSLVLALNTGELFF
NA	TRBV28	NA	TRBJ2-2	TGTGCCAGCAGTTTTGCGAGAACCGGGGAGCTGTTTTTT	CASSFARTGELFF
TRBD2	TRBV18	NA	TRBJ2-3	TGTGCCAGCTCACCCGTAGCGGGGGACACAGATACGCAGTATTTT	CASSPVAGDTDTQYF
NA	TRBV29-1	many	TRBJ1-6	TGCAGCGTTCTGGACACGTCCTCCTATAATTCACCCCTCCACTTT	CSVLDTSSYNSPLHF
TRBD2	TRBV6-6	many	TRBJ2-2	TGTGCCAGCGGGGGGGCGAACACCGGGGAGCTGTTTTTT	CASGGANTGELFF
NA	TRBV20-1	many	TRBJ2-1	TGCAGTGCTAGAGGACTGTGGAACTACAATGAGCAGTTCTTC	CSARGLWNYNEQFF
TRBD1	TRBV6-2/TRBV6-3	many	TRBJ2-1	TGTGCCAGCAGTCCGGGACAGCCGTACAATGAGCAGTTCTTC	CASSPGQPYNEQFF
NA	TRBV21-1	many	TRBJ1-1	TGTGCCAGCAGCAAACGAAGGAACACTGAAGCTTTCTTT	CASSKRRNTEAFF
TRBD1	TRBV2	many	TRBJ1-6	TGTGCCAGCAGCTACAGGGGAGGGGAAACCGGTTCACCCCTCCACTTT	CASSYRGGETGSPLHF
TRBD1	TRBV10-3	many	TRBJ1-5	TGTGCCATCAGTGTACAGGGGGGGCAGCCCCAGCATTTT	CAISVQGGQPQHF
TRBD2	TRBV20-1	NA	TRBJ2-1	TGCTGTGCTCCGGGACTAGCGGGAGATGGTCCCTACAATGAGCAGTTCTTC	CCAPGLAGDGPYNEQFF
NA	TRBV6-5	many	TRBJ2-7	TGTGCCAGCAGCCCGCAGGGACGAAGCTACGAGCAGTACTTC	CASSPQGRSYEQYF
TRBD2	TRBV11-2	many	TRBJ2-2	TGTGCCAGCAGCTTACTGCCGGGACTAGCGGGAGAGGGGACCTCCGGGGAGCTGTTTTTT	CASSLLPGLAGEGTSGELFF
NA	TRBV6-6	many	TRBJ1-5	TGTGCCAGCAGCAGGGACGGGACAACAAATCAGCCCCAGCATTTT	CASSRDGTTNQPQHF
NA	TRBV19	NA	TRBJ1-3	TGTGCCAGTAGTTCCGGTGGGGGGGCGGCTGGAAACACCATATATTTT	CASSSGGGAAGNTIYF